The 10 T cell receptor beta chains below all came from one sample that was sequenced in a study of T cell responses to AZD1222 COVID-19 vaccine. Assay: immunoSEQ multiplex PCR; the TCRdb copy retains only in-frame clones and omits some. The profile shows about 150,000 clones, about 90% of them singletons. The sequences come from peripheral blood, collected on day 0 of AZD1222 vaccination. The receptors were sampled from an adult in good health.

This chain connects TRBV28 to TRBJ1-1; D not resolved. Germline V lookup: CDR1 MDHEN, CDR2 SYDVKM. CDR3 length: 14 residues. V was trimmed by 1 base and J by 1 base, leaving 7 bases between them. The chain's CDR3 is CASSLYTENTEAFF. DNA for the CDR3: TGTGCCAGCAGTTTATATACAGAGAACACTGAAGCTTTCTTT.

This clone was counted a few times. The CDR3 loop reads CASMGWAGDEQFF. The CDR3 nucleotides read TGTGCCAGCATGGGGTGGGCGGGGGATGAGCAGTTCTTC. The V gene is TRBV6-5, the J gene TRBJ2-1, with 7 bases matching TRBD2. The trim removed 7 bases at V and 8 bases at J, leaving 8 bases unmatched. This CDR3 comprises 13 residues. Per germline, CDR1 MNHEY and CDR2 SVGAGI.

The chain combines TRBV7-3 with TRBJ2-1; 10 bases are a match to TRBD2. This CDR3 comprises 14 residues. The germline CDR1 and CDR2 sequences are SGHTA and FQGTGA. V was clipped by 6 bases and J by 9 bases; unmatched bases: 8. The CDR3 coding sequence is TGTGCCAGCAGTCCCGGGACTAGCGAGGCTGAGCAGTTCTTC. Protein: CASSPGTSEAEQFF.

This sequence joins TRBV7-3 and TRBJ2-6, with D perhaps TRBD2 (5 bases). Germline V gene lookup returns CDR1 SGHTA and CDR2 FQGTGA. V was clipped by 5 bases and J by 6 bases, with 11 bases between them. This CDR3 contains 14 residues. CDR3: CASSPSREANVLTF. CDR3 nucleotides: TGTGCCAGCAGCCCCAGTCGGGAGGCCAACGTCCTGACTTTC.

This chain uses TRBV7-2 with TRBJ1-5; possible D gene TRBD1, 6 bases. This CDR3 is 14 amino acids long. The V end lost 4 bases, the J end lost 7 bases, and 14 bases lay between the germline ends. Germline V lookup: CDR1 SGHTA, CDR2 FQGNSA. CDR3: CASSSRQGSQPQHF. The CDR3 DNA reads as TGTGCCAGCAGCTCCCGGCAGGGGAGCCAGCCCCAGCATTTT.

A remark on this clone: Compared with germline, one end of the junction differs, possibly owing to a read error. The chain couples TRBV13 to TRBJ2-7; tentatively, D is TRBD2 (5 bases). The CDR3 totals 13 residues. From germline, CDR1 is PRHDT and CDR2 FYEKMQ (reference sequence). The CDR3, as DNA: TGTGCCAGCAGGGACTCCCCCCAGAGCGAGCGGTACTTC. Translated: CASRDSPQSERYF.

The rearrangement joins TRBV5-1 to TRBJ2-1; TRBD2 aligns across 9 bases. J was trimmed by 10 bases and V by 3 bases; bases with no gene match: 14. Per germline, CDR1 SGHRS and CDR2 YFSETQ. CDR3 length equals 16 residues. This chain's CDR3 is CASSWGNSGSAREQFF. The CDR3, as DNA: TGCGCCAGCAGCTGGGGTAATAGCGGGAGCGCCCGGGAGCAGTTCTTC.

The chain recombines TRBV19 with TRBJ2-2, with D uncertain. V lost 8 bases and J 6 bases, leaving 7 bases between the germline ends. Germline CDR1 LNHDA, CDR2 SQIVND (reference sequence). The CDR3 covers 11 residues. CDR3 protein: CASARAGELFF. Written as DNA, the CDR3 is TGTGCCAGTGCCCGTGCCGGGGAGCTGTTTTTT.

V and J are TRBV6-6 and TRBJ2-1; the match to TRBD2 covers 8 bases. The germline V gene encodes CDR1 MNHNY and CDR2 SVGAGI (reference sequence). Losses at the gene ends were 2 bases for V and 4 bases for J; bases not matched to a gene: 4. The CDR3 has 15 amino acids. The CDR3 protein is CASSYGPSGYNEQFF. Written as DNA, the CDR3 is TGTGCCAGCAGTTACGGGCCTAGCGGGTACAATGAGCAGTTCTTC.

This chain uses TRBV28 with TRBJ2-1; the D call may be TRBD1 or TRBD2 (5 bases each). V was cut by 0 bases and J by 6 bases, with 15 bases left in between. Germline CDR1 is MDHEN and CDR2 is SYDVKM. CDR3 length: 16 amino acids. The CDR3 spells CASSLCQGPGCNEQFF. The DNA for the CDR3 is TGTGCCAGCAGTTTATGTCAGGGACCAGGGTGCAATGAGCAGTTCTTC.